This T cell receptor (beta chain) was sequenced for a study of blood T cell repertoires in COVID-19. Overall study context: PBMCs, B-cell-depleted T cells, or T cells provided the cDNA or gDNA that made up the material.

Generated by immunoSEQ multiplex PCR, the TCRdb table keeps only in-frame clones and is missing some. The sample shows approximately 210,000 clones, roughly 86% of them seen only once. Sample: peripheral blood. The source of this sequence is a woman aged 45-65 years with active or convalescent COVID-19.

DNA of the CDR3: TGTGCCAGTAAGGGCCTAGCGGGAGTAGGCAATGAGCAGTTCTTC. This gives the protein CASKGLAGVGNEQFF. The chain has TRBV19 and TRBJ2-1, with 10 bases identical to TRBD2. This CDR3 has 15 amino acids. Germline trimming cut 7 bases from V and 6 bases from J; bases unmatched to any gene: 9. In germline, CDR1 is LNHDA, CDR2 SQIVND (reference sequence).